Listed below are T cell receptor beta chains from one sample, sequenced in a study of T cells in Graves' hyperthyroidism and ophthalmopathy. TCRdb itself ran the multiplex PCR reads through MiXCR, one entry per CDR3 protein. The table lists about 460,000 distinct CDR3 sequences, about 20% of them singletons. The specimen sequenced was blood. These receptors were obtained from a woman in her seventies with Graves' ophthalmopathy. Both conserved end residues are trimmed from each CDR3. Fields, in order: J gene, V gene, D gene, CDR3 protein. The D gene is left open where the match is weak.

TRBJ1-1 TRBV28 . ASWAGVLAKAF
TRBJ2-7 TRBV10-3 TRBD2 AISERLAETSYEQY
TRBJ1-6 TRBV30 . AWTYRAAPLH
TRBJ1-2 TRBV7-2 TRBD1 ASSDRTGYINYGYT
TRBJ1-2 TRBV7-8 . ASGDFFGYT
TRBJ2-4 TRBV7-9 . ASSLVQGQKNIQY
TRBJ1-1 TRBV19 TRBD1 ASTKTGGKNTEAF
TRBJ2-3 TRBV12-3/TRBV12-4 . ASSLGARTTDTQY
TRBJ2-5 TRBV7-8 . ASSLSTIQETQY
TRBJ1-2 TRBV28 TRBD1 ASSHPPGQGHRGYT
TRBJ2-3 TRBV3-1 TRBD2 ASSPLAGGRPSTDTQY
TRBJ2-1 TRBV7-9 . ASSLAGQERGRF
TRBJ2-3 TRBV9 . ASSRAAGRTDTQY
TRBJ2-3 TRBV2 . ASSLRGLPEDTQY
TRBJ2-1 TRBV6-1 . ASRELNEQF
TRBJ2-1 TRBV7-2 TRBD2 ASSLASGSRYNEQF
TRBJ2-6 TRBV12-3/TRBV12-4 . ASSLRSGANVLT